This paragraph covers one TCR beta chain sequence. Its recognized antigen is unknown. Per-nucleotide qualities are absent, and no much larger clonotype sits a single base away. This specimen comes from a study of shared clonotypes between healthy human individuals (TCRdb year 2020). For the study in its entirety: A couple of women and a few men aged 18 to 49 years were included in the cohort. The study deeply sequenced blood TCR repertoires of roughly five healthy adults to estimate repertoire size and the extent of clonotype sharing between individuals. Libraries were prepared and TCR repertoires were sequenced by different laboratories using diverse techniques, in order to increase sequencing depth and limit assay-specific biases. For each donor, CD4 naive and CD4 memory were each given three plates, CD8 naive was given two plates, and CD8 memory was given one plate. Per donor, leukapheresis produced somewhere between about 0.94 and 9 billion PBMCs. General conclusions and limits of the study: Naive subsets generally had larger estimated clonotype richness than memory subsets did. Across a handful of donors, 4.5% to 6.5% of naive CD4, approximately 3.6% of naive CD8, approximately 2.5% of memory CD4, and roughly 0.41% of memory CD8 clonotypes were shared. Only blood was sampled, and tissue TCR repertoires likely differ from those in blood. Rarefaction of sorted-subset datasets indicated incomplete sequencing despite the large sequencing depth. Compared with non-shared clonotypes, clonotypes shared by all four sorted-subset donors had higher generation probabilities. Pairwise subsampling led to the expectation that sequencing depth would affect the degree of clonotype sharing among donors. The small number of donors limited the genetic and exposure-history diversity represented.

For the CD8 naive samples, CD45RO-negative cells were positively selected for CCR7, yielding a CD45RA+CCR7+ population from which TemRA cells were excluded. Healthy HIV-negative adults with no recently reported acute infections or vaccinations were included as donors. Every donor was a Caucasian adult living in Nashville, Tennessee, USA. After blood collection by leukapheresis, PBMCs were isolated using Ficoll-Histopaque density gradient centrifugation and then cryopreserved in the vapor phase of liquid nitrogen. Analytical flow cytometry was used to check the purity and quantity of every magnetically sorted T cell population. Genomic DNA was isolated from every sorted fraction and measured by UV absorbance on a Nanodrop 2000c. From the germline V gene, CDR1 is SGDLS and CDR2 is YYNGEE. A distance of 11 bases separates the germline ends of V and J, which lose 3 bases and 2 bases respectively. The CDR3 numbers 15 residues from cysteine through phenylalanine. Solely the CDR3 DNA is kept, with 45 bases framed from the first base.

TCR CDR3 regions were amplified from genomic DNA by multiplex PCR using the deep immunoSEQ assay. Extracted genomic DNA from each cell subset was distributed evenly across all wells of several immunoSEQ 96-well plates, and each plate was treated as a replicate. For sorted subsets, around 200 ng genomic DNA, equal to 30,000 or so T cell genomes, was loaded into each replicate PCR. The purified libraries were quantified using a Qubit 3.0 fluorometer, sized with a Bioanalyzer 2100, and then quantified again using the KAPA Library Quantification kit. A separate single-read 150-cycle Illumina NextSeq 550 flow cell was used to sequence each immunoSEQ 96-well plate. The source study handled its data this way. Because only junctional sequences without quality scores were contained in the immunoSEQ output, filtering matching that applied to full-length reads could not be performed. Sequences were annotated with PyIR, a Python wrapper for IgBLAST v1.9, using IMGT germline references to assign V/J genes and CDR3. Reads were removed for weak V/J assignments (E-value above 1e-6), missing CDR3, stop codons, out-of-frame junctions, or ambiguous translated residues. A V3J clonotype was defined by an identical inferred V gene, J gene, and CDR3 amino acid sequence. To compute the percentage overlap between repertoires, the number of shared unique clonotypes was divided by the size of the smaller repertoire. Richness of each repertoire was evaluated using RTK rarefaction, the Chao1 estimator, and Recon v2.1 estimates of unobserved clonotypes. Generation probabilities for all TCRbeta clonotypes obtained by the gDNA method from several donors were computed using OLGA. TCRdb carries this immuneACCESS record with in-frame sequences only. Its versions omit some clonotypes, under half of them owing to an unresolved V gene in the studies checked, with the rest unexplained. V and J calls and clone size are as listed in that table; D and trimming were resolved from the DNA. This sample lists about 2,100,000 clones; 90% to 95% were detected once. Under 2% of the sample rests with the top ten.

The sequenced sample consisted of naive CD8+ T cells from PBMCs. The cell subset or site tag for this specimen amounts to: CD45RA+CCR7+. The rearrangement joined TRBV9 to TRBJ2-2; TRBD2 could be the D gene, as 6 bases match. The sequence was obtained from a young man in good health. Some clones in this sample may be carry-over from other donors' samples. The DNA reads as follows: TGTGCCAGCAGCGAGGCGGGACCCAACACCGGGGAGCTGTTTTTT. It translates to CASSEAGPNTGELFF.